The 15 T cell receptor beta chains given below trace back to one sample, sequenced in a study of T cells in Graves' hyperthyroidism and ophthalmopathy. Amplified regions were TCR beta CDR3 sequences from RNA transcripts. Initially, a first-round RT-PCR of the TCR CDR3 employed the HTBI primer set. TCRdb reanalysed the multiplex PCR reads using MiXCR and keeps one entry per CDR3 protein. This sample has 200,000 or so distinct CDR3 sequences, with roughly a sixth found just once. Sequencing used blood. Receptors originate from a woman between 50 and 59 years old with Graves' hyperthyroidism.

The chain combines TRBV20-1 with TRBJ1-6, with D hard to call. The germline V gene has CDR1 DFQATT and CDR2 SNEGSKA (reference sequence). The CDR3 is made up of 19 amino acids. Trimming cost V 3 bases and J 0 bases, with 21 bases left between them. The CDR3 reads CSASPGERSSSSYNSPLHF. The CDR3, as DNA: TGCAGTGCTAGCCCCGGGGAGCGATCCTCCAGCTCCTATAATTCACCCCTCCACTTT.

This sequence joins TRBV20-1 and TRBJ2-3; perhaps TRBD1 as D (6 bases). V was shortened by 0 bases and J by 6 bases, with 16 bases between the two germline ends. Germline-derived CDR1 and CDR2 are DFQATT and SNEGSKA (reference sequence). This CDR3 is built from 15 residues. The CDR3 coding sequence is TGCAGTGCTAGAGATACCCACGCTAGGGGGGATACGCAGTATTTT. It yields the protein CSARDTHARGDTQYF.

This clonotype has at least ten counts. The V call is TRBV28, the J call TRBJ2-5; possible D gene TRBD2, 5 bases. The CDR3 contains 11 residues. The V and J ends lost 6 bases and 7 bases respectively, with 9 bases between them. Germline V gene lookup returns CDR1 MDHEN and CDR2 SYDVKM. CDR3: CASRVEGTQYF. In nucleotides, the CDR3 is TGTGCCAGCAGGGTAGAGGGGACCCAGTACTTC.

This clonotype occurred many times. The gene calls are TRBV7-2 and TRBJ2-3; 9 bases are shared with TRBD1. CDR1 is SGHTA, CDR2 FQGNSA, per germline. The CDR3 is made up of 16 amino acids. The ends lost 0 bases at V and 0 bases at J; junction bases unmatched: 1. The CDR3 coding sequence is TGTGCCAGCAGCTTAGCCGGGACAGGGAGCACAGATACGCAGTATTTT. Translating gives CASSLAGTGSTDTQYF.

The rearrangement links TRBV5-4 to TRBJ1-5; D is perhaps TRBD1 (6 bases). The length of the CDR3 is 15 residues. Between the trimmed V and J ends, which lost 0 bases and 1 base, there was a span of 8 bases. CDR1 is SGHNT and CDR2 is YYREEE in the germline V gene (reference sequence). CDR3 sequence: CASSLGGQSNQPQHF. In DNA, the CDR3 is TGTGCCAGCAGCTTGGGGGGGCAGAGCAATCAGCCCCAGCATTTT.

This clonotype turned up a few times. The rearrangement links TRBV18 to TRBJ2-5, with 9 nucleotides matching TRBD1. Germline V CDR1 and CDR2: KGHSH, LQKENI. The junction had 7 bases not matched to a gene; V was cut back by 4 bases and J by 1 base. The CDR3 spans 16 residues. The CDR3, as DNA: TGTGCCAGCTCACAACAGGGGGCTTTGAGCCAAGAGACCCAGTACTTC. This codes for CASSQQGALSQETQYF. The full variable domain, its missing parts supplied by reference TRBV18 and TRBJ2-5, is NAGVMQNPRHLVRRRGQEARLRCSPMKGHSHVYWYRQLPEEGLKFMVYLQKENIIDESGMPKERFSAEFPKEGPSILRIQQVVRGDSAAYFCASSQQGALSQETQYFGPGTRLLVL.

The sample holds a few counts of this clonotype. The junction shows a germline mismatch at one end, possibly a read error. CDR3 sequence: CASIITGGYTEASF. The CDR3 DNA reads as TGTGCCAGTATTATTACAGGGGGCTACACTGAAGCTTCCTTT. V and J are TRBV19 and TRBJ1-1; 9 bases align to TRBD1. Germline CDR1 reads LNHDA; CDR2 reads SQIVND (reference sequence). The CDR3 spans 14 residues.

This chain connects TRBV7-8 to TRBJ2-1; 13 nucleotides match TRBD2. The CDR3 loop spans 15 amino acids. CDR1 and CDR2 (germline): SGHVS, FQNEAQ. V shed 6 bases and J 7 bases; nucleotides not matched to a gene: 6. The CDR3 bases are TGTGCCAGCAGACTCCCGGGACTAGCGGGAAATGAGCAGTTCTTC. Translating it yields CASRLPGLAGNEQFF.

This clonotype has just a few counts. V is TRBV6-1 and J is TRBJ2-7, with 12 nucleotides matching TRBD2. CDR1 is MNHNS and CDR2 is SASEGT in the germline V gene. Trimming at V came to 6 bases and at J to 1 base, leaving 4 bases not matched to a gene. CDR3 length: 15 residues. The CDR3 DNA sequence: TGTGCCAGCAGCCCTAGCGGGAGGGAATCCTACGAGCAGTACTTC. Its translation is CASSPSGRESYEQYF.

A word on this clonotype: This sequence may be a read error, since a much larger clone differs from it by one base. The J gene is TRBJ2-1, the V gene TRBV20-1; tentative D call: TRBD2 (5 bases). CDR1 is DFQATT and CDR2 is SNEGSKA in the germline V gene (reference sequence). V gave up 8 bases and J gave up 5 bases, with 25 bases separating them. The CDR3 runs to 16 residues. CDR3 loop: CSTGEDYTPIDNEQFF. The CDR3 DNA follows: TGCAGTACTGGGGAAGACTACACTCCGATAGACAATGAGCAGTTCTTC.

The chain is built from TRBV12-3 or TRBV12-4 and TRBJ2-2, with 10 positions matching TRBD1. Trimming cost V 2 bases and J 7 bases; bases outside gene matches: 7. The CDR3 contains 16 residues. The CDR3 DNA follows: TGTGCCAGCAGTTTAAGGGACAGGGGATTGAACGGGGAGCTGTTTTTT. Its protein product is CASSLRDRGLNGELFF.

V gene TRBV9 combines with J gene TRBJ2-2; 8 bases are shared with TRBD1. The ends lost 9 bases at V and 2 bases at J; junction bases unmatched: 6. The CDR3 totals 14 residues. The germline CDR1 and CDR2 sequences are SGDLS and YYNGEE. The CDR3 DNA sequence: TGTGCCACCGGAGACAGGGGTAACACCGGGGAGCTGTTTTTT. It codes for CATGDRGNTGELFF.

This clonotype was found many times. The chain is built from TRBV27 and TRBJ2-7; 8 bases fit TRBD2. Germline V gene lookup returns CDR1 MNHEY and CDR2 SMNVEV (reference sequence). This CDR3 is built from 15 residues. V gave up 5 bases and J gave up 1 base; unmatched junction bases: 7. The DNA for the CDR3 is TGTGCCAGCAGTATCAACCTAGCGGGTTCCTACGAGCAGTACTTC. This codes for CASSINLAGSYEQYF.

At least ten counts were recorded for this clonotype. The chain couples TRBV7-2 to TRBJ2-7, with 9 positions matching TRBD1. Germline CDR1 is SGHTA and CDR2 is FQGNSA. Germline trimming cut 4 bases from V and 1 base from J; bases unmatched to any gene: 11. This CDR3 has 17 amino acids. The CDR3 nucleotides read TGTGCCAGCAGCTCGAAGCTAGGACAGGGGATTTCCTACGAGCAGTACTTC. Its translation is CASSSKLGQGISYEQYF.

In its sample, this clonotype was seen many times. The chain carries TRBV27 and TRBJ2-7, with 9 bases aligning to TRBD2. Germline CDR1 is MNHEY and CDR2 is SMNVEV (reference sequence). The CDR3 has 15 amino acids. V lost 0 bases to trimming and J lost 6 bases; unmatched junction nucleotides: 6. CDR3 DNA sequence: TGTGCCAGCAGTTTATCGGGGGGACTAGCAAGCGAGCAGTACTTC. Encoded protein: CASSLSGGLASEQYF.